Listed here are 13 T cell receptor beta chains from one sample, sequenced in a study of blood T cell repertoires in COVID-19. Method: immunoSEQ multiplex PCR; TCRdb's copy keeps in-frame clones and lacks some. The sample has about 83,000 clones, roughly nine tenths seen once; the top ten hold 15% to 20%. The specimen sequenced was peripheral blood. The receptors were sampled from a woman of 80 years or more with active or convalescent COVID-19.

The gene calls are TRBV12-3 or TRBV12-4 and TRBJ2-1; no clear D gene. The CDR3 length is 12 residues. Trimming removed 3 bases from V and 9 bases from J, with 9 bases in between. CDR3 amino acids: CASSFLVVEQFF. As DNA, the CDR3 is TGTGCCAGCAGTTTTTTAGTGGTTGAGCAGTTCTTC.

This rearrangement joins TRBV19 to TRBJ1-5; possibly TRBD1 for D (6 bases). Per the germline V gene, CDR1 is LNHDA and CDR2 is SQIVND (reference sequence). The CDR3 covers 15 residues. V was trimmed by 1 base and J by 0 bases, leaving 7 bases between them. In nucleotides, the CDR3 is TGTGCCAGTAGTATAGGACAGGTTAGCAATCAGCCCCAGCATTTT. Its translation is CASSIGQVSNQPQHF.

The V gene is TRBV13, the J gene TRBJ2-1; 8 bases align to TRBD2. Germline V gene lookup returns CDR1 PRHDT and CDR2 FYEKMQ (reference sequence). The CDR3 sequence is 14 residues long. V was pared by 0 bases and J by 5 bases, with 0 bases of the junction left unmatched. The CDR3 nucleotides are TGTGCCAGCAGCTTAGGACTAGCGGACAATGAGCAGTTCTTC. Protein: CASSLGLADNEQFF. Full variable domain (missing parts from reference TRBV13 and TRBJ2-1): AAGVIQSPRHLIKEKRETATLKCYPIPRHDTVYWYQQGPGQDPQFLISFYEKMQSDKGSIPDRFSAQQFSDYHSELNMSSLELGDSALYFCASSLGLADNEQFFGPGTRLTVL.

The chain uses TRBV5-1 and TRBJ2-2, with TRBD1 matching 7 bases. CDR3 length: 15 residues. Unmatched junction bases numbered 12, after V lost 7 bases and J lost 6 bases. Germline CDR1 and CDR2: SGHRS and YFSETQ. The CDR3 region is CASSLVPGGSGELFF. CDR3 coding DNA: TGCGCCAGCTCACTTGTCCCAGGGGGATCCGGGGAGCTGTTTTTT. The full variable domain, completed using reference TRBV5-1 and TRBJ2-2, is KAGVTQTPRYLIKTRGQQVTLSCSPISGHRSVSWYQQTPGQGLQFLFEYFSETQRNKGNFPGRFSGRQFSNSRSEMNVSTLELGDSALYLCASSLVPGGSGELFFGEGSRLTVL.

In DNA, the CDR3 is TGTGCCAGCAGCGCCAGGGGGTTCAGCACAGATACGCAGTATTTT. It is translated as CASSARGFSTDTQYF. This sequence joins TRBV5-6 and TRBJ2-3, with 7 bases lining up with TRBD1. The germline gives CDR1 SGHDT, CDR2 YYEEEE. The V gene end was trimmed by 4 bases and the J gene end by 0 bases; junction bases not matched to a gene: 5. The length of the CDR3 is 15 residues.

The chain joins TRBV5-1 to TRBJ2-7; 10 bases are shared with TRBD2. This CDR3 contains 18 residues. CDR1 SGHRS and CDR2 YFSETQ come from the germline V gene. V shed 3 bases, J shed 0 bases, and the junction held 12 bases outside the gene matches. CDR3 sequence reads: CASSSQRTSGYSSYEQYF. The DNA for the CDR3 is TGCGCCAGCAGCTCGCAACGGACTAGCGGCTATAGCTCCTACGAGCAGTACTTC.

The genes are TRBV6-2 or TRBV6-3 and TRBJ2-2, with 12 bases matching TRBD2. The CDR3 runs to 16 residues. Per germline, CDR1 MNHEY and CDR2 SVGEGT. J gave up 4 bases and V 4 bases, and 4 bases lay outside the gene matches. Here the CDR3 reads CASSSPGLAGTGELFF. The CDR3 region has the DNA TGTGCCAGCAGTTCTCCGGGACTAGCGGGCACCGGGGAGCTGTTTTTT.

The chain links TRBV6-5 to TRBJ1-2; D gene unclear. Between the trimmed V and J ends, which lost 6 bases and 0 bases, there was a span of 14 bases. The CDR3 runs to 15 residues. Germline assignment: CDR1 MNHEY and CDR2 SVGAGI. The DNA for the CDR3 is TGTGCCAGCAGAAACGAGGGATCATCTAACTATGGCTACACCTTC. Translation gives CASRNEGSSNYGYTF.

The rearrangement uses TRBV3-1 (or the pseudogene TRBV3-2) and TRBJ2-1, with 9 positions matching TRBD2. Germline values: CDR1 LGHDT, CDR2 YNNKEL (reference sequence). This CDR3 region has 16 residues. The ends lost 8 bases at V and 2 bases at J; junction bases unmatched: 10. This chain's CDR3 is CASSRGGGVTYNEQFF. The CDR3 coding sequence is TGTGCCAGCTCCCGGGGCGGGGGGGTCACCTACAATGAGCAGTTCTTC.

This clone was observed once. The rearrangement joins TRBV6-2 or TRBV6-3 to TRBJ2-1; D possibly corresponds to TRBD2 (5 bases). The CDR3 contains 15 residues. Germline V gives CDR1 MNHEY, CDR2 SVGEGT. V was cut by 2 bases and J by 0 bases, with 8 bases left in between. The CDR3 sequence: CASSYVGSSYNEQFF. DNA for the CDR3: TGTGCCAGCAGTTACGTGGGGAGCTCCTACAATGAGCAGTTCTTC.

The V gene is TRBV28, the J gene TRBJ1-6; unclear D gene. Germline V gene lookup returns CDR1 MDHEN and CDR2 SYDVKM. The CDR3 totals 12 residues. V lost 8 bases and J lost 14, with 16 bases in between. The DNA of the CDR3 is TGTGCCAGCTCAGACCTAACTACGGCCCTCCACTTT. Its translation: CASSDLTTALHF.

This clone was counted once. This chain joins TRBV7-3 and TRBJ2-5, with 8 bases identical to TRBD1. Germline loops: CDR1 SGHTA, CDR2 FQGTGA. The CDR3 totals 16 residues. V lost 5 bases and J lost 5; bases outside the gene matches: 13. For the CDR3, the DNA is TGTGCCAGCAGCCGGGGGACTGGACAGGGCGGGGAGACCCAGTACTTC. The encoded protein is CASSRGTGQGGETQYF.

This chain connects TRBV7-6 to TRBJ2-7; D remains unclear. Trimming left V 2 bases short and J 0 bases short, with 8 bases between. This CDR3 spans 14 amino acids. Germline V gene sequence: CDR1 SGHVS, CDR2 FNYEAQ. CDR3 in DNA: TGTGCCAGCAGCTTAAAAGCGAGCTCCTACGAGCAGTACTTC. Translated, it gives CASSLKASSYEQYF.